The T cell receptor (beta chain) described here comes from a study of T cells in Graves' hyperthyroidism and ophthalmopathy (dated by TCRdb to the late 2010s). Notes on the research overall: Peripheral blood was collected at initial diagnosis, before any treatment. The paper reports TCR Vbeta CDR3 sequencing of 135 peripheral blood samples: under 45 ophthalmopathy, about 75 hyperthyroidism and about 17 progressor patients. TCR V-J signatures able to tell the groups apart were searched for in a discovery cohort of 90 to 100 patients, of whom 43 had Graves' ophthalmopathy and roughly 57 had stable Graves' hyperthyroidism. After blood sampling, hyperthyroidism patients were treated with methimazole at a starting dose of 30 mg daily, and ophthalmopathy patients were treated with high-dose intravenous methylprednisolone. In roughly six Graves' hyperthyroidism patients, the study also compared T-cell repertoires from thyroid tissue with T-cell repertoires from blood. Prospective prediction of ophthalmopathy was tested in an independent validation cohort of 18 hyperthyroidism patients and around 16 patients who later progressed to ophthalmopathy. For training and testing, the roughly 97 patients in the discovery cohort were randomly divided in a 7:3 ratio. Summary of the overall study and its limitations: In validation, the model predicted progression to ophthalmopathy a median of 6.5 months before onset, with approximately 70% sensitivity and about 72% specificity. In cross-validation, a model built on a 13 V-J signature told ophthalmopathy apart from stable hyperthyroidism with 87.88% sensitivity and approximately 81% specificity, and in testing the same model reached 80%/75%. Blood samples also contained most of the expanded thyroid clonotypes (frequency above 0.001), which suggests that blood repertoires may reflect thyroid immune responses. Sample size was not statistically predetermined, and investigators were not blinded to group allocation.

Ophthalmopathy patients had moderately to severely active disease, with a Clinical Activity Score of 3 or more, a NOSPECS grade of 4 or more, and a disease duration of less than 3 months. Any patient with an uncontrolled infection, another autoimmune disease, pregnancy or lactation was excluded. Diagnoses were established on the basis of clinical symptoms, serum thyroxine and TRAb, thyroid ultrasound, and orbital computed tomography. Ficoll-Paque density gradient centrifugation was used to isolate PBMCs from 9.5 to 10 ml of fresh peripheral blood. Total RNA was extracted using Trizol reagent, and RNA quality was assessed on an Agilent 2100 Bioanalyzer. The TCR beta CDR3 regions were amplified from the RNA transcripts. For the first round of RT-PCR on the TCR CDR3, the HTBI primer set was used together with the Qiagen OneStep RT-PCR kit. A second multiplex PCR round built the libraries, followed by size selection and purification. Paired-end sequencing of the libraries was performed with 100 bp reads on an Illumina HiSeq2000. Per the source publication's procedure: SOAPnuke was used to process the raw data, with reads discarded if the reads contained adapters or uncalled bases, had a mean Phred below 15, or lacked an exact constant-primer or identifier match. COPE v1.2.5 was used to merge high-quality paired reads, and clonotypes were defined as unique nucleotide sequences. MiTCR v1.1 was used to align clonotypes to the IMGT TRBV, TRBD and TRBJ reference segments. Only V-J combinations with frequency above 0.0001, covering 98% to 99.2% of repertoires, were analysed. A TCS score was defined as the ratio between F50 (clonal expansion) and ExV (chaos), using BLOSUM62-based TCRdist between CDR3 peptides within each V-J. Welch's t-statistics and random forest reduced just over 500 V-J features to 10 to 15, which were used in a naive Bayes classifier (R e1071). Clones were called with MiXCR by TCRdb after fastp trimmed the public reads at Q25, and only in-frame beta chains were retained. Rows are unified per CDR3 protein, each entry keeping the most common DNA and genes. None of the V and J calls come from the authors' own analysis; TCRdb made them. The sample table contains 400,000 or so distinct CDR3 sequences; only one count was recorded for approximately 16% of them. About 21% of the sample belongs to the ten largest clones.

In regard to this clonotype: Its specific antigen is unknown. No base quality information exists; no much larger clone differs at one position.

Input material: blood. This sequence originates from a woman between 55 and 75 years old with Graves' ophthalmopathy.

The CDR3 corresponds to CASSLFRTDPTDTQYF. DNA sequence: TGTGCCAGCAGCTTATTCCGAACAGACCCCACAGATACGCAGTATTTT. This chain joins TRBV7-9 to TRBJ2-3; the D gene assignment is ambiguous. The CDR3 measures 16 amino acids from cysteine to phenylalanine. This entry keeps only the CDR3 DNA: 48 bases, framed from base 1. V is shortened by 2 bases, J by 2 bases, and the region joining them spans 14 bases. Reading the germline V gene (reference sequence) gives CDR1 SEHNR and CDR2 FQNEAQ.